This TCR beta chain comes out of a study of shared clonotypes between healthy human individuals. On the study more broadly: The donor group consisted of two women and a few men, aged 18 to 49.

Libraries were prepared by immunoSEQ multiplex PCR; TCRdb keeps only in-frame clonotypes and omits some of them. The table has about 2.4 million clones, around 90% seen once. The CDR3 extends over 14 amino acids. In germline, CDR1 is SGHNT, CDR2 YYREEE (reference sequence). The trim removed 0 bases at V and 5 bases at J, leaving 4 bases unmatched. The specimen was naive CD4+ T cells sorted from blood. Subset meaning: CD45RA+ positively selected. The sequence derives from a man aged 18 to 29 in good health. This chain uses TRBV5-4 with TRBJ1-2, with 7 bases aligning to TRBD1. In DNA form, the CDR3 reads TGTGCCAGCAGCTTGGGGACAGGAGAGTATGGCTACACCTTC. This sequence encodes CASSLGTGEYGYTF. Together with reference TRBV5-4 and TRBJ1-2, the CDR3 gives the full variable domain: ETGVTQSPTHLIKTRGQQVTLRCSSQSGHNTVSWYQQALGQGPQFIFQYYREEENGRGNFPPRFSGLQFPNYSSELNVNALELDDSALYLCASSLGTGEYGYTFGSGTRLTVV.